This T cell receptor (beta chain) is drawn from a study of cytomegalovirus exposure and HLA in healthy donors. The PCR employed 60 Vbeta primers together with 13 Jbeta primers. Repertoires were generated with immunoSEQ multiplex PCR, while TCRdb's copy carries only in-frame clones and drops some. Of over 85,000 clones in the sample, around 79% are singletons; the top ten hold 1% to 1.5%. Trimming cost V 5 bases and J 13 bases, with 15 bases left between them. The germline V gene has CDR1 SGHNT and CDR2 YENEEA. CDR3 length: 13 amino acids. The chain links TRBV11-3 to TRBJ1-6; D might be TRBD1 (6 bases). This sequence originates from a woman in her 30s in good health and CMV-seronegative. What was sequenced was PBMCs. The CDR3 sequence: CASSRDTAAPLHF. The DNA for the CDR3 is TGTGCCAGCAGCCGGGACACGGCTGCGCCCCTCCACTTT.